This T cell receptor (beta chain) was obtained from a study of blood T cell repertoires in COVID-19 (dated by TCRdb to about 2020). Some background on the complete study: Samples covering the acute and convalescent phases of COVID-19 were provided by collaborators in the United States, Italy and Spain. The prospective study material was composed of cDNA or gDNA derived from T cells, B-cell-depleted T cells, or PBMCs. Deeply sampled blood TCRbeta repertoires from subjects exposed to, actively infected with, or recovered from COVID-19 were included in the dataset. The repertoires were made available in a free public database intended to serve as a resource for research on the immune response to SARS-CoV-2. Samples were obtained from the ongoing ImmuneRACE study (first 160 participants) and from 1,254 subjects provided by 6 global collaborators. Sample metadata almost always included a de-identified subject ID, COVID-19 status, age in years and sex. Where available, HLA class I and class II types were taken from metadata supplied by the sample provider and were not determined by assay-based typing.

TCRbeta CDR3 regions were amplified from genomic DNA by means of the immunoSEQ Assay, a bias-controlled multiplex PCR. The study's own analysis went as follows. Nucleated cell counts per sample were estimated from amplification of reference gene primers within the assay. Sequence reads were collapsed and filtered to measure the absolute abundance of every unique TCRbeta CDR3 rearrangement. For each sample, productive Simpson clonality was calculated by taking the square root of Simpson's diversity index across productive rearrangements. Not all clones reach the TCRdb copy of this immuneACCESS table, which keeps in-frame sequences only. Checked studies attribute under half of the gap to unresolved V genes and leave the rest unexplained. From that table come the V and J calls and clone size; the DNA was used to work out D and trimming. The sample yields under 150,000 clones; about 88% were counted once. The leading ten clones occupy 2.3% of the sample.

In the prospective study, participants were about 18 to 95 years old, resided in approximately 25 geographic areas of the United States, and were enrolled through a virtual design. To assign participants to cohorts, the prospective study relied on clinical history that participants themselves reported in a screening survey and a study questionnaire. ImmuneRACE Cohort 3 recovered participants were defined by two consecutive negative NP/OP PCR tests, healthcare professional clearance, or symptom resolution. In the prospective study, mobile phlebotomists collected whole blood, serum and a nasopharyngeal or oropharyngeal swab from each participant. Prospective study participants could optionally give additional blood draws and questionnaires over an approximately two-month period. Before DNA extraction, blood samples from the prospective study were shipped at room temperature or frozen. Per the germline V gene, SGDLS is the CDR1 and YYNGEE is the CDR2. V has 0 bases trimmed and J has 5 bases trimmed; junction bases matching no gene number 10. The CDR3, from cysteine to phenylalanine, totals 17 residues. Only the CDR3 part of the read is kept: 51 bases, read in frame from the first base.

Note on this clone: Its antigen is not yet known. Within one base of it there is no much larger clone, and no base qualities were kept.

Results the study describes overall, beyond this receptor: How much clinical and demographic metadata was included differed by source and by participant, and the metadata was provided uncurated.

The source of this sequence is a woman between 45 and 65 years old who had recovered from COVID-19. The rearrangement joined TRBV9 to TRBJ2-5, with TRBD2 identical over 10 junction bases. What was sequenced was PBMCs or T cells enriched from blood (not recorded which). The nucleotides read TGTGCCAGCAGCGTAGGAGCAGCGGGGGGGCCTCGGGAGACCCAGTACTTC. Its protein is CASSVGAAGGPRETQYF.